The next 13 T cell receptor beta chains were all read from a single sample in a study of T cell responses to AZD1222 COVID-19 vaccine. This table comes from immunoSEQ multiplex PCR, and its TCRdb copy is limited to in-frame clones, with some not included. The sample gives about 140,000 clones, approximately 90% of which show up once; around 2.7% is in the top ten. The sample consisted of peripheral blood, taken on day 0 of AZD1222 vaccination. The receptors were gathered from an adult in good health.

The chain links TRBV18 to TRBJ1-4, with TRBD1 identical over 7 bases. Germline CDR1 reads KGHSH; CDR2 reads LQKENI. The length of the CDR3 is 16 residues. After removal of 1 base from V and 0 bases from J, the junction contained 2 bases not matched to a gene. CDR3 DNA: TGTGCCAGCTCACCACAGGGGGCCGCAACTAATGAAAAACTGTTTTTT. Protein sequence: CASSPQGAATNEKLFF.

V is TRBV11-2 and J is TRBJ2-1, with 12 nucleotides matching TRBD2. After removal of 3 bases from V and 0 bases from J, the junction contained 9 bases not matched to a gene. The CDR3 contains 19 residues. Germline values: CDR1 SGHAT, CDR2 FQNNGV. CDR3 DNA: TGTGCCAGCAGCTTTCATGGGACTAGCGGGTCAAGCTCCTACAATGAGCAGTTCTTC. It specifies CASSFHGTSGSSSYNEQFF.

The rearrangement joins TRBV4-1 to TRBJ1-5; 7 bases are shared with TRBD1. The CDR3 sequence is 15 residues long. The germline V gene encodes CDR1 MGHRA and CDR2 YSYEKL. With V trimmed by 1 base and J by 3 bases, 3 bases remained unmatched. Written as DNA, the CDR3 is TGCGCCAGCAGCCAAGGGACAGGAGTCAATCAGCCCCAGCATTTT. Protein product: CASSQGTGVNQPQHF.

This clone was observed a single time. This sequence joins TRBV9 and TRBJ1-6; 8 bases match TRBD1. The CDR3 extends over 15 amino acids. Trimming removed 1 base from V and 7 bases from J; junction bases left unmatched: 4. The germline gives CDR1 SGDLS, CDR2 YYNGEE. This chain's CDR3 is CASSVLQGDNSPLHF. CDR3 DNA sequence: TGTGCCAGCAGCGTACTACAGGGGGACAATTCACCCCTCCACTTT. The whole variable domain, remainder taken from reference TRBV9 and TRBJ1-6, is DSGVTQTPKHLITATGQRVTLRCSPRSGDLSVYWYQQSLDQGLQFLIQYYNGEERAKGNILERFSAQQFPDLHSELNLSSLELGDSALYFCASSVLQGDNSPLHFGNGTRLTVT.

The CDR3 reads CASSGFPGYEQYF. The CDR3 DNA is TGTGCCAGCAGCGGGTTTCCTGGCTACGAGCAGTACTTC. The V call is TRBV9, the J call TRBJ2-7; D gene ambiguous. CDR1 and CDR2 from the germline V gene are SGDLS and YYNGEE. The CDR3 has 13 amino acids. Trimming left V 3 bases short and J 3 bases short, with 10 bases between.

J is TRBJ1-1 and V is TRBV27; a possible D gene is TRBD1 (6 bases). Per germline, CDR1 MNHEY and CDR2 SMNVEV (reference sequence). The CDR3 is 14 residues long. V was pared by 2 bases and J by 0 bases, with 7 bases between. CDR3 amino acids: CASSLNRVNTEAFF. In nucleotides, the CDR3 is TGTGCCAGCAGTTTAAACAGGGTGAACACTGAAGCTTTCTTT.

The chain joins TRBV11-3 to TRBJ2-7, with 9 positions matching TRBD1. CDR3 length: 13 residues. V was pared by 8 bases and J by 6 bases, with 8 bases of the junction left unmatched. CDR1 SGHNT and CDR2 YENEEA come from the germline V gene. CDR3 loop: CASGGQGVSEQYF. The CDR3 DNA reads as TGTGCCAGCGGGGGACAGGGAGTAAGCGAGCAGTACTTC.

The chain links TRBV13 to TRBJ1-4; D call uncertain. The CDR3 runs 15 residues. Per germline, CDR1 PRHDT and CDR2 FYEKMQ (reference sequence). V dropped 0 bases and J dropped 5 bases, with 10 bases sitting between them. The DNA of the CDR3 is TGTGCCAGCAGCTTAGGCCGGGGATACAATGAAAAACTGTTTTTT. Its protein product is CASSLGRGYNEKLFF.

This chain joins TRBV3-1 (or the pseudogene TRBV3-2) and TRBJ2-1, with D perhaps TRBD1 (6 bases). Per germline, CDR1 LGHDT and CDR2 YNNKEL (reference sequence). The CDR3 length is 17 residues. Trimming took off 1 base at V and 5 bases at J, with 18 bases between the two ends. The CDR3 sequence is CASSQGVGTRPNNEQFF. The DNA of the CDR3 is TGTGCCAGCAGCCAAGGAGTAGGGACAAGGCCGAACAATGAGCAGTTCTTC.

DNA for the CDR3: TGTGCCAGCAGTCCCCAGTTGGGAGGCTACAATCAGCCCCAGCATTTT. It codes for CASSPQLGGYNQPQHF. This chain links TRBV25-1 with TRBJ1-5; no clear D. The V end was cut by 5 bases, the J end by 3 bases, with 17 bases between. The CDR3 spans 16 residues. Per germline, CDR1 MGHDK and CDR2 SYGVNS.

This chain links TRBV11-3 with TRBJ2-5, with 7 bases matching TRBD2. This CDR3 comprises 16 residues. Germline V gene sequence: CDR1 SGHNT, CDR2 YENEEA. V gave up 5 bases and J gave up 5 bases; unmatched junction bases: 14. CDR3 coding DNA: TGTGCCAGCAGCCCTGCGTTCCGGGGGGTATCGGAGACCCAGTACTTC. Its translation is CASSPAFRGVSETQYF.

The rearrangement links TRBV4-3 to TRBJ1-4; 8 nucleotides align to TRBD1. There are 19 residues in the CDR3. V trimming: 1 base; J trimming: 1 base; junction bases outside the gene matches: 11. The germline V gene encodes CDR1 LGHNA and CDR2 YSLEER. The CDR3 DNA reads TGCGCCAGCAGCCAAGCGCTCTTGACAGGGGATAAAACTAATGAAAAACTGTTTTTT. Translated, it gives CASSQALLTGDKTNEKLFF.

The J gene is TRBJ2-7, the V gene TRBV19; 9 nucleotides align to TRBD1. The CDR3 covers 15 residues. Per germline, CDR1 LNHDA and CDR2 SQIVND (reference sequence). Unmatched junction bases numbered 8, after V lost 5 bases and J lost 3 bases. This CDR3 reads CASSAGQGRDYEQYF. The DNA for the CDR3 is TGTGCCAGTAGTGCGGGACAGGGTAGGGACTACGAGCAGTACTTC.